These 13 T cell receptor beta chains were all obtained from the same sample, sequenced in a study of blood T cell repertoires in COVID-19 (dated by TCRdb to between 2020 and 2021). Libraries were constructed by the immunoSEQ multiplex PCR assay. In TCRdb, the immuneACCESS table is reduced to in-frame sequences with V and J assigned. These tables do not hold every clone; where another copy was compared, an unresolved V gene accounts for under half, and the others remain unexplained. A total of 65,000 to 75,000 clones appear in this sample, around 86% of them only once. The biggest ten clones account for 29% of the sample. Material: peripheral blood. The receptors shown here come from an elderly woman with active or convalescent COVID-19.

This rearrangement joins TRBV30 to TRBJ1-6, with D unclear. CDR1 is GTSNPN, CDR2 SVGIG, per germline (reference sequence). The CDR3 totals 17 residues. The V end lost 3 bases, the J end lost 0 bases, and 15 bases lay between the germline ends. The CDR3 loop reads CAWRLDTTYSYNSPLHF. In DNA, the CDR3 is TGTGCCTGGAGGCTTGACACAACCTACTCCTATAATTCACCCCTCCACTTT. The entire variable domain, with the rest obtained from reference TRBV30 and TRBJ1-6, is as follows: SQTIHQWPATLVQPVGSPLSLECTVEGTSNPNLYWYRQAAGRGLQLLFYSVGIGQISSEVPQNLSASRPQDRQFILSSKKLLLSDSGFYLCAWRLDTTYSYNSPLHFGNGTRLTVT.

CDR3 DNA: TGTGCCAGCTCAGGACAGGGGGCAATGAACACTGAAGCTTTCTTT. It is translated as CASSGQGAMNTEAFF. The J gene is TRBJ1-1, the V gene TRBV18; 11 bases are shared with TRBD1. Germline CDR1 KGHSH, CDR2 LQKENI. The CDR3 covers 15 residues. Losses at the gene ends were 5 bases for V and 0 bases for J; bases not matched to a gene: 2.

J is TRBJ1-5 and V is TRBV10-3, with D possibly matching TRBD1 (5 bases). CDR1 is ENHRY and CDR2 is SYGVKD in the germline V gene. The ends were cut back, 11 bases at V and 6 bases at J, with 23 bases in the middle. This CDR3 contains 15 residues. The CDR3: CAFGGDWVGVQPQHF. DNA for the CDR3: TGTGCCTTCGGGGGGGACTGGGTCGGGGTTCAGCCCCAGCATTTT.

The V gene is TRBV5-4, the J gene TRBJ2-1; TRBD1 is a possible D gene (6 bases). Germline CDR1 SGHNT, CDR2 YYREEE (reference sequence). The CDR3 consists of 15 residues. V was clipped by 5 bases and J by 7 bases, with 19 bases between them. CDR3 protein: CASSLQGLAMNEQFF. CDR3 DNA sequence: TGTGCCAGCAGTTTACAGGGTTTGGCCATGAATGAGCAGTTCTTC.

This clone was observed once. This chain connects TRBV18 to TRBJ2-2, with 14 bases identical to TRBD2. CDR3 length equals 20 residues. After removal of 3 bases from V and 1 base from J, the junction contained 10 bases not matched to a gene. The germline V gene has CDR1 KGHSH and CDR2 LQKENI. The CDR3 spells CASSPKPGLAGAKNTGELFF. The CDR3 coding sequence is TGTGCCAGCTCACCGAAGCCGGGACTAGCGGGGGCCAAGAACACCGGGGAGCTGTTTTTT. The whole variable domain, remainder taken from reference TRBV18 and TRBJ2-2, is NAGVMQNPRHLVRRRGQEARLRCSPMKGHSHVYWYRQLPEEGLKFMVYLQKENIIDESGMPKERFSAEFPKEGPSILRIQQVVRGDSAAYFCASSPKPGLAGAKNTGELFFGEGSRLTVL.

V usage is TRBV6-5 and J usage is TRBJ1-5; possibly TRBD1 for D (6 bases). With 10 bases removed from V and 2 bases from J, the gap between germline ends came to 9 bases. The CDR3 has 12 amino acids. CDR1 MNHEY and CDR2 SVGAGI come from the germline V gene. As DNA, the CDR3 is TGTGCCATAAAGGGGGGCAATCAGCCCCAGCATTTT. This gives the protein CAIKGGNQPQHF.

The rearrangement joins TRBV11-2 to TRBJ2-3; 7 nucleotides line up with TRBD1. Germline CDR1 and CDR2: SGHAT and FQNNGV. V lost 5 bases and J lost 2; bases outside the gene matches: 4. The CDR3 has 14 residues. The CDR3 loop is CASSLDRATDTQYF. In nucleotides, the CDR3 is TGTGCCAGCAGCCTTGACAGGGCCACAGATACGCAGTATTTT.

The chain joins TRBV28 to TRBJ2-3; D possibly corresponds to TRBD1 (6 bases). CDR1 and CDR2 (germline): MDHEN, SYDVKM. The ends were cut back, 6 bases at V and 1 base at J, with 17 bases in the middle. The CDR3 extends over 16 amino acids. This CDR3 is CASSPGSKGGTDTQYF. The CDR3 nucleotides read TGTGCCAGCAGCCCAGGGAGTAAGGGGGGCACAGATACGCAGTATTTT.

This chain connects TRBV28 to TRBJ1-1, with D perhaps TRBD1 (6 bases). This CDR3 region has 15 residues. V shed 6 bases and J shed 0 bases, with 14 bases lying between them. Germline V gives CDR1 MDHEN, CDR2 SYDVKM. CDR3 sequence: CASSPIQGMNTEAFF. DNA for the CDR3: TGTGCCAGCAGCCCGATACAGGGAATGAACACTGAAGCTTTCTTT.

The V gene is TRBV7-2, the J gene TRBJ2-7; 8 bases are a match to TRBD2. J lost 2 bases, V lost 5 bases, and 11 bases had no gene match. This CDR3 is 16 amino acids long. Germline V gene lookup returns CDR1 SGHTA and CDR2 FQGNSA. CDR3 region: CASSQRGGGLTYEQYF. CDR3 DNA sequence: TGTGCCAGCAGCCAACGGGGCGGGGGGCTAACCTACGAGCAGTACTTC.

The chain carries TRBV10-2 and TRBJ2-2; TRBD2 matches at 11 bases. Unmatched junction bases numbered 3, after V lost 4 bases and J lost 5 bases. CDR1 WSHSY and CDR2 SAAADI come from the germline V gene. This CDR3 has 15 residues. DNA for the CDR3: TGCGCCAGCAGTGTGACTAGCGGGGCTACCGGGGAGCTGTTTTTT. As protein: CASSVTSGATGELFF.

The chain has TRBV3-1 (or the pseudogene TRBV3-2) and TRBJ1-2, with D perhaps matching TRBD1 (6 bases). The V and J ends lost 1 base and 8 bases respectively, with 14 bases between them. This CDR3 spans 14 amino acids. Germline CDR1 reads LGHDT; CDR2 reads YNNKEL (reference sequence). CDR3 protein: CASSQGTAPRGYTF. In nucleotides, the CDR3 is TGTGCCAGCAGCCAAGGGACAGCTCCGAGGGGCTACACCTTC.

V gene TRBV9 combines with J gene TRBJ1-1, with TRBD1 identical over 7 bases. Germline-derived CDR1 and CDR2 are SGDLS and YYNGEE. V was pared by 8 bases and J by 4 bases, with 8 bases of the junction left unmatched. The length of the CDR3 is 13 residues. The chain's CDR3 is CASMGTVGTEAFF. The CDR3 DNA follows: TGTGCCAGTATGGGGACAGTGGGCACTGAAGCTTTCTTT.